Below, 30 T cell receptor beta chains from the same sample are listed, as sequenced in a study of spatial heterogeneity in lung cancer. This sample's time point: blood at routine non-recurrence follow-up after resection. The study sequenced unsorted whole RNA from tumor, nontumor lung or frozen PBMC. Each CDR3 protein gets one entry after TCRdb re-called the 5' RACE reads with MiXCR. The sample has around 110,000 distinct CDR3 sequences; approximately 12% are singletons. This specimen consisted of PBMCs, obtained at follow-up. These receptors were taken from a male donor with early-stage non-small cell lung cancer.

This clonotype was seen at least ten times. The rearrangement links TRBV15 to TRBJ1-5; D unresolved. Germline CDR1 LNHNV, CDR2 YYDKDF (reference sequence). The CDR3 has 12 residues. Trimming stripped 1 base from V and 8 bases from J, with 6 bases between. CDR3 bases: TGTGCCACCAGCAGAGGAGGGAAGCCCCAGCATTTT. This translates into CATSRGGKPQHF.

The genes are TRBV25-1 and TRBJ2-1, with TRBD1 identical over 9 bases. Trimming removed 11 bases from V and 3 bases from J; junction bases left unmatched: 5. The CDR3 runs to 13 residues. Germline V gene data show CDR1 as MGHDK and CDR2 as SYGVNS. CDR3: CAVKGQGYNEQFF. CDR3 in DNA: TGTGCCGTGAAGGGACAGGGCTACAATGAGCAGTTCTTC.

A few counts support this clonotype. The chain couples TRBV19 to TRBJ2-3; tentatively, D is TRBD1 (5 bases). CDR1 LNHDA and CDR2 SQIVND come from the germline V gene (reference sequence). Deletions cut 4 bases from V and 0 bases from J, with 14 bases between. The CDR3 covers 16 residues. The CDR3 protein is CASSTRTPTSTDTQYF. The CDR3 DNA reads TGTGCCAGTAGTACACGGACACCCACTAGCACAGATACGCAGTATTTT.

Only a few counts were recorded for this clonotype. The chain uses TRBV4-3 and TRBJ2-4; D not certain. This CDR3 is built from 15 residues. Germline V gene lookup returns CDR1 LGHNA and CDR2 YSLEER. V was clipped by 0 bases and J by 2 bases, with 8 bases between them. DNA of the CDR3: TGCGCCAGCAGCCAAGACCGGGTACCCAAAAACATTCAGTACTTC. This encodes CASSQDRVPKNIQYF.

This clonotype was seen only a few times. The J gene is TRBJ1-1, the V gene TRBV6-5; no clear D. The CDR3 contains 13 residues. From germline, CDR1 is MNHEY and CDR2 SVGAGI. Trimming removed 2 bases from V and 1 base from J, with 5 bases in between. CDR3 protein: CASSYQQNTEAFF. The CDR3 bases are TGTGCCAGCAGTTACCAGCAGAACACTGAAGCTTTCTTT.

With regard to this clonotype: A much larger clone differs by one base, so this may be a read error. This rearrangement joins TRBV9 to TRBJ2-3; D not resolved. V was pared by 0 bases and J by 2 bases, with 10 bases between. The CDR3 contains 15 residues. Germline V CDR1 and CDR2: SGDLS, YYNGEE. DNA for the CDR3: TGTGCCAGCAGCGTAGCTTTGCATCACACAGATACGCAGTATTTT. Translating gives CASSVALHHTDTQYF.

This clonotype was counted at least ten times. V and J are TRBV27 and TRBJ1-1; D might be TRBD1 (6 bases). The length of the CDR3 is 16 residues. V shed 3 bases and J shed 2 bases, with 16 bases lying between them. Germline lookup yields CDR1 MNHEY and CDR2 SMNVEV (reference sequence). CDR3 loop: CASSFSTGNLNTEAFF. Here the CDR3 DNA reads TGTGCCAGCAGTTTTTCAACAGGGAACCTTAACACTGAAGCTTTCTTT.

This clonotype was recorded at least ten times. The V call is TRBV20-1, the J call TRBJ2-7; D gene unclear. In germline, CDR1 is DFQATT, CDR2 SNEGSKA (reference sequence). CDR3 length equals 11 residues. Trimming removed 3 bases from V and 9 bases from J, with 12 bases in between. In DNA, the CDR3 is TGCAGTGCTAGTGCCGCCCAGCGGCAGTACTTC. Its translation is CSASAAQRQYF.

This clonotype has a count of ten or more. The chain links TRBV12-3 or TRBV12-4 to TRBJ2-1; 8 nucleotides align to TRBD1. This CDR3 spans 13 amino acids. Trimming at V came to 7 bases and at J to 10 bases, leaving 9 bases not matched to a gene. The CDR3 reads CASTSQGAGEQFF. In DNA form, the CDR3 reads TGTGCCAGCACCTCTCAGGGGGCTGGAGAGCAGTTCTTC.

This chain links TRBV9 with TRBJ2-7; tentatively, D is TRBD2 (6 bases). Germline assignment: CDR1 SGDLS and CDR2 YYNGEE. CDR3 length: 15 amino acids. Trimming pared 0 bases from V and 2 bases from J, leaving 12 bases between. In DNA form, the CDR3 reads TGTGCCAGCAGCGTAGAGGCTAGCGCAGCCTACGAGCAGTACTTC. Amino acids: CASSVEASAAYEQYF. Drawing the rest from reference TRBV9 and TRBJ2-7, the complete variable domain is DSGVTQTPKHLITATGQRVTLRCSPRSGDLSVYWYQQSLDQGLQFLIQYYNGEERAKGNILERFSAQQFPDLHSELNLSSLELGDSALYFCASSVEASAAYEQYFGPGTRLTVT.

This chain links TRBV20-1 with TRBJ2-7; no definite D call. CDR3 size: 12 residues. Germline V gene sequence: CDR1 DFQATT, CDR2 SNEGSKA (reference sequence). Between the trimmed V and J ends, which lost 6 bases and 2 bases, there was a span of 11 bases. The CDR3 DNA sequence: TGCAGTGCCGCCAGCGACCCCTACGAGCAGTACTTC. Protein sequence: CSAASDPYEQYF.

This clonotype has a count of ten or more. V and J are TRBV6-6 and TRBJ2-7; 7 bases are a match to TRBD1. The trim removed 10 bases at V and 2 bases at J, leaving 5 bases unmatched. The CDR3 sequence is 12 residues long. Germline V gene lookup returns CDR1 MNHNY and CDR2 SVGAGI (reference sequence). The CDR3 DNA sequence: TGTGCCACCAGGACAGGTCCCTACGAGCAGTACTTC. Translated: CATRTGPYEQYF.

Many counts were recorded for this clonotype. The rearrangement uses TRBV3-1 and TRBJ1-2; tentatively, D is TRBD1 (5 bases). CDR3 length: 16 residues. Trimming shortened V by 4 bases and J by 4 bases, and 19 bases separated the two germline ends. Germline V CDR1 and CDR2: LGHDT, YNNKEL (reference sequence). This CDR3 reads CASSLSGTPRGYGYTF. The CDR3 DNA reads as TGTGCCAGCAGCCTATCCGGGACCCCAAGGGGCTATGGCTACACCTTC.

This clonotype was seen ten or more times. The chain has TRBV27 and TRBJ2-7; D uncertain. In germline, CDR1 is MNHEY, CDR2 SMNVEV (reference sequence). The CDR3 has 14 amino acids. V gave up 3 bases and J gave up 0 bases, with 9 bases separating them. CDR3 bases: TGTGCCAGCAGTTTCGGCACTATCTCCTACGAGCAGTACTTC. Protein product: CASSFGTISYEQYF.

This clonotype occurred a few times. This chain connects TRBV20-1 to TRBJ2-3; a possible D gene is TRBD2 (6 bases). The CDR3 consists of 14 residues. Trimming pared 5 bases from V and 2 bases from J, leaving 14 bases between. CDR1 is DFQATT, CDR2 SNEGSKA, per germline (reference sequence). The CDR3 loop reads CSAQDGGPTDTQYF. The CDR3 bases are TGCAGTGCTCAGGACGGAGGGCCCACAGATACGCAGTATTTT.

At least ten counts were recorded for this clonotype. This rearrangement joins TRBV7-9 to TRBJ1-1; D not resolved. CDR3 length equals 15 residues. The germline CDR1 and CDR2 sequences are SEHNR and FQNEAQ (reference sequence). V lost 1 base and J lost 1, with 10 bases in between. The DNA of the CDR3 is TGTGCCAGCAGCTTAGGTGGAGGGAAGAACACTGAAGCTTTCTTT. Protein sequence: CASSLGGGKNTEAFF.

The rearrangement uses TRBV2 and TRBJ1-5; 8 bases line up with TRBD1. Germline assignment: CDR1 SNHLY and CDR2 FYNNEI. Trimming cost V 2 bases and J 6 bases; bases outside gene matches: 9. This CDR3 has 16 residues. The CDR3 loop reads CASSETGQGRSQPQHF. CDR3 nucleotide sequence: TGTGCCAGCAGTGAAACCGGACAGGGAAGAAGTCAGCCCCAGCATTTT.

This clonotype was recorded at least ten times. The chain recombines TRBV10-1 with TRBJ1-6, with 7 nucleotides matching TRBD1. CDR3 length equals 13 residues. Germline assignment: CDR1 WNHNN and CDR2 SYGVQD (reference sequence). The V gene end was trimmed by 5 bases and the J gene end by 10 bases; junction bases not matched to a gene: 5. The CDR3 spells CASSPDRLSPLHF. In DNA form, the CDR3 reads TGCGCCAGCAGTCCGGACAGGTTGTCACCCCTCCACTTT.

This clonotype has only a few counts. The chain recombines TRBV9 with TRBJ2-1, with D possibly being TRBD2 (6 bases). Germline CDR1 and CDR2: SGDLS and YYNGEE. V lost 2 bases, J lost 10 bases, and 13 bases lay in between. The CDR3 runs to 13 residues. DNA of the CDR3: TGTGCCAGCAGCGTCTTCTCCCGGGGGGAGCAGTTCTTC. Protein: CASSVFSRGEQFF.

This clonotype was counted many times. This chain uses TRBV10-3 with TRBJ1-1, with D perhaps TRBD1 (6 bases). The V and J ends lost 7 bases and 3 bases respectively, with 9 bases between them. The germline V gene encodes CDR1 ENHRY and CDR2 SYGVKD. CDR3 length equals 12 residues. The CDR3 coding sequence is TGTGCCATCAAGGGGGGGGACACTGAAGCTTTCTTT. Translating gives CAIKGGDTEAFF.

This clonotype was observed a few times. The chain employs TRBV20-1 and TRBJ2-3; TRBD1 matches at 10 bases. CDR3 length: 13 residues. The V gene end was trimmed by 6 bases and the J gene end by 3 bases; junction bases not matched to a gene: 3. CDR1 DFQATT and CDR2 SNEGSKA come from the germline V gene (reference sequence). The CDR3 loop reads CSAWTGGTDTQYF. The CDR3, as DNA: TGCAGTGCGTGGACAGGGGGTACAGATACGCAGTATTTT.

This clonotype was counted ten times or more. The chain has TRBV6-2 or TRBV6-3 and TRBJ2-7; a weak D match, TRBD1 (6 bases). V was clipped by 6 bases and J by 3 bases, with 9 bases between them. Germline V gene lookup returns CDR1 MNHEY and CDR2 SVGEGT. The CDR3 length is 12 residues. Written as DNA, the CDR3 is TGTGCCAGCAGCCAACAGGGCTACGAGCAGTACTTC. It translates to CASSQQGYEQYF.

This clonotype was observed a handful of times. The rearrangement links TRBV7-2 to TRBJ2-3; D is ambiguous. Per germline, CDR1 SGHTA and CDR2 FQGNSA. The CDR3 extends over 14 amino acids. V was pared by 1 base and J by 4 bases, with 9 bases between. DNA for the CDR3: TGTGCCAGCAGCTTAGGCAGGAGTTCAGATACGCAGTATTTT. As protein: CASSLGRSSDTQYF.

This clonotype has only a few counts. This chain connects TRBV12-3 or TRBV12-4 to TRBJ2-1, with 9 bases aligning to TRBD1. The trim removed 6 bases at V and 3 bases at J, leaving 6 bases unmatched. This CDR3 comprises 15 residues. CDR3: CASRKGQGNYNEQFF. DNA for the CDR3: TGTGCCAGCAGGAAGGGACAGGGAAACTACAATGAGCAGTTCTTC.

This clonotype was seen more than once but under ten times. This chain joins TRBV20-1 and TRBJ1-6, with D uncertain. Germline CDR1 is DFQATT and CDR2 is SNEGSKA (reference sequence). CDR3 length: 13 residues. V was pared by 0 bases and J by 9 bases, with 9 bases between. The CDR3 region is CSARDISVSPLHF. As DNA, the CDR3 is TGCAGTGCTAGAGATATCAGTGTTTCACCCCTCCACTTT.

This clonotype was seen a handful of times. This chain connects TRBV27 to TRBJ2-3; 9 nucleotides line up with TRBD2. V shed 6 bases, J shed 2 bases, and the junction held 12 bases outside the gene matches. The germline V gene has CDR1 MNHEY and CDR2 SMNVEV (reference sequence). The CDR3 sequence is 17 residues long. The chain's CDR3 is CASRRGGAGGFTDTQYF. CDR3 DNA: TGTGCCAGCAGGAGGGGGGGAGCGGGAGGATTCACAGATACGCAGTATTTT.

In its sample, this clonotype was seen many times. V usage is TRBV2 and J usage is TRBJ1-1; 7 bases align to TRBD1. There are 13 residues in the CDR3. With 10 bases clipped from V and 3 bases from J, the junction kept 8 bases outside the gene matches. CDR1 is SNHLY, CDR2 FYNNEI, per germline. The CDR3 DNA reads as TGTGCCACCACGCAGGGGGGAGACACTGAAGCTTTCTTT. Protein sequence: CATTQGGDTEAFF. The whole variable domain, filled in from reference TRBV2 and TRBJ1-1, reads EPEVTQTPSHQVTQMGQEVILRCVPISNHLYFYWYRQILGQKVEFLVSFYNNEISEKSEIFDDQFSVERPDGSNFTLKIRSTKLEDSAMYFCATTQGGDTEAFFGQGTRLTVV.

This clonotype was observed a handful of times. The chain has TRBV2 and TRBJ1-1, with TRBD1 as a possible D gene (5 bases). Germline assignment: CDR1 SNHLY and CDR2 FYNNEI. The V and J ends lost 8 bases and 5 bases respectively, with 18 bases between them. The CDR3 runs to 14 residues. DNA for the CDR3: TGTGCCAGCCGGAGGATCGGGGGGGAGACTGAAGCTTTCTTT. This sequence encodes CASRRIGGETEAFF.

The gene calls are TRBV6-2 or TRBV6-3 and TRBJ1-1; D may be TRBD1 (6 bases). The CDR3 consists of 18 residues. The germline gives CDR1 MNHEY, CDR2 SVGEGT. The V and J ends lost 0 bases and 0 bases respectively, with 17 bases between them. The CDR3 is CASSYSSRGQTMNTEAFF. In DNA form, the CDR3 reads TGTGCCAGCAGTTACTCATCCAGGGGTCAGACCATGAACACTGAAGCTTTCTTT.

At least ten counts were recorded for this clonotype. This rearrangement joins TRBV9 to TRBJ2-5; 8 positions match TRBD2. This CDR3 region has 15 residues. Germline assignment: CDR1 SGDLS and CDR2 YYNGEE. V dropped 0 bases and J dropped 6; count of bases not matched to a gene: 7. CDR3 nucleotides: TGTGCCAGCAGCGTAGAAGGCGGGGGGTGGCAGACCCAGTACTTC. Residues: CASSVEGGGWQTQYF. Variable domain in full (rest from reference TRBV9 and TRBJ2-5): DSGVTQTPKHLITATGQRVTLRCSPRSGDLSVYWYQQSLDQGLQFLIQYYNGEERAKGNILERFSAQQFPDLHSELNLSSLELGDSALYFCASSVEGGGWQTQYFGPGTRLLVL.